A single sample is the source of the 7 T cell receptor beta chains below, sequenced in a study of T-cell reconstitution after alpha-beta-depleted transplantation in children. Unique molecular identifiers were incorporated when the TCRbeta library was constructed. One entry per CDR3 protein, called by TCRdb with MiXCR from the PCR reads. Among almost 600,000 distinct CDR3 sequences listed, more than 20% were seen once. The sequencing used PBMCs, collected before TCRalphabeta/CD19-depleted stem cell transplant. These receptors all come from a boy younger than two with Wiskott-Aldrich syndrome, due to receive a stem cell transplant.

This chain links TRBV20-1 with TRBJ2-3; tentatively, D is TRBD1 (6 bases). The CDR3 has 16 amino acids. Germline assignment: CDR1 DFQATT and CDR2 SNEGSKA (reference sequence). V lost 5 bases and J 3 bases, leaving 21 bases between the germline ends. The CDR3: CSAWTERLRRTDTQYF. CDR3 in DNA: TGCAGTGCTTGGACAGAGAGGCTAAGGAGAACAGATACGCAGTATTTT.

There are a few counts of this clonotype. The rearrangement uses TRBV12-3 or TRBV12-4 and TRBJ1-5; D call uncertain. The V gene lost 4 bases and the J gene lost 0 bases, with 16 bases spanning the gap. The CDR3 totals 17 residues. The CDR3 DNA reads TGTGCCAGCAGTTACTCCTGGAACAGTAATAGCAATCAGCCCCAGCATTTT. As protein: CASSYSWNSNSNQPQHF.

The rearrangement uses TRBV4-1 and TRBJ2-5; unclear D gene. CDR1 is MGHRA and CDR2 is YSYEKL in the germline V gene. Trimming pared 1 base from V and 4 bases from J, leaving 7 bases between. CDR3 size: 13 residues. The CDR3: CASSQGPIETQYF. The CDR3 DNA follows: TGCGCCAGCAGCCAAGGGCCAATAGAGACCCAGTACTTC.

This clonotype was seen only a few times. The genes are TRBV20-1 and TRBJ1-5; 11 bases map to TRBD1. Looked up from germline, CDR1 is DFQATT and CDR2 is SNEGSKA (reference sequence). Unmatched junction bases numbered 5, after V lost 4 bases and J lost 0 bases. This CDR3 is 16 amino acids long. The CDR3 here is CSAMGQGVSSNQPQHF. As DNA, the CDR3 is TGCAGTGCTATGGGACAGGGGGTTTCTAGCAATCAGCCCCAGCATTTT.

This clonotype came up a few times. The CDR3 is CASSLVTSGSNEQYF. CDR3 in DNA: TGCGCCAGCAGCTTGGTCACTAGCGGGAGTAACGAGCAGTACTTC. The chain links TRBV5-1 to TRBJ2-7, with TRBD2 identical over 11 bases. This CDR3 contains 15 residues. V trimming: 0 bases; J trimming: 5 bases; junction bases outside the gene matches: 4. The germline CDR1 and CDR2 sequences are SGHRS and YFSETQ.

This clonotype was counted at least ten times. CDR3 DNA: TGTGCCAGCAGCCCTGCCTACGAGCAGTACTTC. Translated: CASSPAYEQYF. The chain is built from TRBV7-2 and TRBJ2-7; D ambiguous. Germline V gene data show CDR1 as SGHTA and CDR2 as FQGNSA. V was pared by 5 bases and J by 2 bases, with 4 bases between. The CDR3 is 11 amino acids.

In this sample, this clonotype turned up a few times. The chain has TRBV11-2 and TRBJ2-7; perhaps D is TRBD1 or TRBD2 (5 bases each). The CDR3 totals 16 residues. Germline V gene sequence: CDR1 SGHAT, CDR2 FQNNGV. The V gene lost 4 bases and the J gene lost 1 base, with 17 bases spanning the gap. DNA of the CDR3: TGTGCCAGCAGCTGGGGGATGAACTTGGGATCCTACGAGCAGTACTTC. As protein: CASSWGMNLGSYEQYF.